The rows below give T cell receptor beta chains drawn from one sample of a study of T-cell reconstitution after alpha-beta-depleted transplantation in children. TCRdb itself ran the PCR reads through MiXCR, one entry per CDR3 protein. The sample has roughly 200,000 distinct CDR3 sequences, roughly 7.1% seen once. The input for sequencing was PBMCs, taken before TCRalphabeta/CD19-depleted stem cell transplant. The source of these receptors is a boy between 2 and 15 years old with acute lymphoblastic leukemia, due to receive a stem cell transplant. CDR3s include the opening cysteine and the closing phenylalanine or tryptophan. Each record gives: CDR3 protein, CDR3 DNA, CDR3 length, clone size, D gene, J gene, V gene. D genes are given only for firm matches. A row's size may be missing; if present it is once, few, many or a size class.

CDR3: CACSQDRLVGETQYF
DNA: TGTGCCTGCAGCCAAGATCGGCTAGTCGGGGAGACCCAGTACTTC
length: 15
size: once
D: NA
J: TRBJ2-5
V: TRBV3-1

CDR3: CATSDRTERGVHYEQYF
DNA: TGTGCCACCAGTGATCGAACCGAGCGGGGGGTACACTACGAGCAGTACTTC
length: 17
size: many
D: TRBD2
J: TRBJ2-7
V: TRBV24-1

CDR3: CASSPGATYNEQFF
DNA: TGTGCCAGCAGCCCTGGGGCCACGTACAATGAGCAGTTCTTC
length: 14
size: many
D: NA
J: TRBJ2-1
V: TRBV4-2

CDR3: CASTFGTRNSNQPQHF
DNA: TGTGCCAGCACATTCGGAACTCGGAATAGCAATCAGCCCCAGCATTTT
length: 16
size: few
D: NA
J: TRBJ1-5
V: TRBV28

CDR3: CASSQDLGLKDTQYF
DNA: TGCGCCAGCAGCCAAGATCTGGGGTTAAAAGATACGCAGTATTTT
length: 15
size: many
D: NA
J: TRBJ2-3
V: TRBV4-3

CDR3: CASSLDPSAAYGYTF
DNA: TGTGCCAGCAGCTTAGACCCCTCGGCAGCCTATGGCTACACCTTC
length: 15
size: few
D: NA
J: TRBJ1-2
V: TRBV7-2

CDR3: CASSEVLGGGVQETQYF
DNA: TGTGCCAGCAGTGAAGTTTTGGGCGGGGGGGTCCAAGAGACCCAGTACTTC
length: 17
size: few
D: TRBD2
J: TRBJ2-5
V: TRBV2

CDR3: CSVGEGSYNSPLHF
DNA: TGCAGCGTTGGGGAGGGCTCCTATAATTCACCCCTCCACTTT
length: 14
size: many
D: NA
J: TRBJ1-6
V: TRBV29-1

CDR3: CAISETTSGSNEQFF
DNA: TGTGCCATCAGTGAGACGACTAGCGGGAGCAATGAGCAGTTCTTC
length: 15
size: many
D: TRBD2
J: TRBJ2-1
V: TRBV10-3

CDR3: CASSQDPRGGELFF
DNA: TGTGCCAGCAGCCAAGATCCCCGGGGCGGGGAGCTGTTTTTT
length: 14
size: NA
D: NA
J: TRBJ2-2
V: TRBV3-1

CDR3: CSATPPTIIAGEDNEQFF
DNA: TGCAGTGCTACCCCCCCAACTATTATAGCGGGGGAAGACAATGAGCAGTTCTTC
length: 18
size: many
D: TRBD2
J: TRBJ2-1
V: TRBV20-1

CDR3: CASSYPKIGLGLGNEQFF
DNA: TGTGCCAGCAGTTACCCGAAAATAGGCCTGGGACTGGGAAATGAGCAGTTCTTC
length: 18
size: few
D: NA
J: TRBJ2-1
V: TRBV6-2/TRBV6-3

CDR3: CAASPRENEKLFF
DNA: TGTGCCGCCAGCCCCAGGGAAAATGAAAAACTGTTTTTT
length: 13
size: few
D: NA
J: TRBJ1-4
V: TRBV2

CDR3: CSAPQGPNNEQFF
DNA: TGCAGTGCCCCTCAGGGACCCAACAATGAGCAGTTCTTC
length: 13
size: many
D: NA
J: TRBJ2-1
V: TRBV20-1

CDR3: CASSSGLVLYIQYF
DNA: TGTGCCAGCAGCTCGGGACTAGTTCTCTACATTCAGTACTTC
length: 14
size: NA
D: TRBD2
J: TRBJ2-4
V: TRBV6-1

CDR3: CACEGSEQYF
DNA: TGTGCCTGCGAAGGGAGCGAGCAGTACTTC
length: 10
size: many
D: NA
J: TRBJ2-7
V: TRBV30

CDR3: CSATLAGGVYEQYF
DNA: TGCAGTGCTACCCTAGCAGGGGGTGTTTACGAGCAGTACTTC
length: 14
size: many
D: TRBD1
J: TRBJ2-7
V: TRBV20-1

CDR3: CASSLGGHTEAFF
DNA: TGTGCCAGCAGCTTAGGAGGGCACACTGAAGCTTTCTTT
length: 13
size: many
D: NA
J: TRBJ1-1
V: TRBV7-2

CDR3: CAISPIIAGSYEQYF
DNA: TGTGCCATCAGCCCAATTATCGCAGGGAGCTACGAGCAGTACTTC
length: 15
size: many
D: NA
J: TRBJ2-7
V: TRBV10-3

CDR3: CSARSGSAAISGANVLTF
DNA: TGCAGTGCTAGATCCGGGTCGGCTGCCATCTCTGGGGCCAACGTCCTGACTTTC
length: 18
size: few
D: NA
J: TRBJ2-6
V: TRBV20-1

CDR3: CASSSSLTGDGYTF
DNA: TGTGCCAGCAGTTCATCACTCACAGGGGATGGCTACACCTTC
length: 14
size: NA
D: TRBD1
J: TRBJ1-2
V: TRBV28

CDR3: CASSLEPGQGFTGELFF
DNA: TGCGCCAGCAGCCTAGAACCGGGACAGGGATTCACCGGGGAGCTGTTTTTT
length: 17
size: few
D: TRBD1
J: TRBJ2-2
V: TRBV5-1

CDR3: CASSPQGPANQPQHF
DNA: TGTGCCAGCAGTCCACAGGGGCCCGCTAATCAGCCCCAGCATTTT
length: 15
size: many
D: TRBD1
J: TRBJ1-5
V: TRBV27

CDR3: CASRPFSGQGYGYTF
DNA: TGTGCCAGCAGACCCTTCTCGGGACAGGGTTATGGCTACACCTTC
length: 15
size: NA
D: TRBD1
J: TRBJ1-2
V: TRBV6-1

CDR3: CASSLRTSAPGDTQYF
DNA: TGTGCCAGCAGCTTACGGACTAGCGCTCCTGGAGATACGCAGTATTTT
length: 16
size: few
D: TRBD2
J: TRBJ2-3
V: TRBV11-3

CDR3: CASSASGGNEQFF
DNA: TGTGCCAGCAGTGCTAGCGGGGGGAATGAGCAGTTCTTC
length: 13
size: many
D: TRBD2
J: TRBJ2-1
V: TRBV2

CDR3: CSAQDTQETQYF
DNA: TGCAGTGCTCAGGACACTCAAGAGACCCAGTACTTC
length: 12
size: NA
D: NA
J: TRBJ2-5
V: TRBV20-1

CDR3: CASTPTGAYEQYF
DNA: TGTGCCAGCACCCCAACAGGAGCCTACGAGCAGTACTTC
length: 13
size: few
D: NA
J: TRBJ2-7
V: TRBV3-1

CDR3: CASSDMGPGELFF
DNA: TGTGCCAGCAGCGACATGGGGCCCGGGGAGCTGTTTTTT
length: 13
size: NA
D: NA
J: TRBJ2-2
V: TRBV6-6

CDR3: CASSAKNEQFF
DNA: TGTGCCAGCAGTGCAAAGAATGAGCAGTTCTTC
length: 11
size: many
D: NA
J: TRBJ2-1
V: TRBV6-1

CDR3: CASGLALNTGELFF
DNA: TGTGCCAGCGGCCTAGCGTTGAACACCGGGGAGCTGTTTTTT
length: 14
size: NA
D: NA
J: TRBJ2-2
V: TRBV7-9

CDR3: CASSLYRSIAKNIQYF
DNA: TGTGCCAGCAGTTTATACCGTTCTATAGCCAAAAACATTCAGTACTTC
length: 16
size: NA
D: NA
J: TRBJ2-4
V: TRBV28

CDR3: CASSPGITLAGGYNEQFF
DNA: TGTGCCAGCAGCCCAGGAATTACTCTAGCGGGGGGATACAATGAGCAGTTCTTC
length: 18
size: few
D: TRBD2
J: TRBJ2-1
V: TRBV5-4

CDR3: CASSAGGTLYNEQFF
DNA: TGTGCCAGCAGCGCGGGGGGTACACTCTACAATGAGCAGTTCTTC
length: 15
size: NA
D: TRBD2
J: TRBJ2-1
V: TRBV9

CDR3: CASSQERGAGAPLNTGELFF
DNA: TGCGCCAGCAGCCAAGAGAGAGGGGCGGGGGCCCCTTTGAACACCGGGGAGCTGTTTTTT
length: 20
size: few
D: NA
J: TRBJ2-2
V: TRBV4-3

CDR3: CSVETGTHYNEQFF
DNA: TGCAGCGTTGAAACAGGGACTCATTACAATGAGCAGTTCTTC
length: 14
size: many
D: NA
J: TRBJ2-1
V: TRBV29-1

CDR3: CASSPSFYEQYF
DNA: TGTGCCAGCAGCCCATCTTTCTACGAGCAGTACTTC
length: 12
size: NA
D: NA
J: TRBJ2-7
V: TRBV7-2

CDR3: CASSYSGGEQFF
DNA: TGTGCCAGCAGTTACTCGGGGGGTGAGCAGTTCTTC
length: 12
size: many
D: NA
J: TRBJ2-1
V: TRBV6-2/TRBV6-3

CDR3: CSARVFSEAFF
DNA: TGCAGTGCTAGAGTGTTCAGTGAAGCTTTCTTT
length: 11
size: few
D: NA
J: TRBJ1-1
V: TRBV20-1

CDR3: CAISETGPAEAFF
DNA: TGTGCCATCAGTGAGACGGGGCCCGCTGAAGCTTTCTTT
length: 13
size: many
D: NA
J: TRBJ1-1
V: TRBV10-3

CDR3: CSAPNHQRDYGYTF
DNA: TGCAGTGCCCCAAACCACCAGAGGGACTATGGCTACACCTTC
length: 14
size: NA
D: NA
J: TRBJ1-2
V: TRBV20-1

CDR3: CASSLVGYTAEELFF
DNA: TGTGCCAGCAGCTTAGTGGGGTACACGGCCGAGGAGCTGTTTTTT
length: 15
size: NA
D: NA
J: TRBJ2-2
V: TRBV11-2

CDR3: CSAMDDQETQYF
DNA: TGCAGTGCCATGGACGATCAAGAGACCCAGTACTTC
length: 12
size: many
D: NA
J: TRBJ2-5
V: TRBV20-1

CDR3: CASSYVEGTDTQYF
DNA: TGTGCCAGCAGTTACGTCGAGGGCACAGATACGCAGTATTTT
length: 14
size: few
D: NA
J: TRBJ2-3
V: TRBV6-5

CDR3: CASSLSSGRTDTQYF
DNA: TGTGCCAGCAGTTTAAGTAGCGGGAGGACAGATACGCAGTATTTT
length: 15
size: many
D: TRBD2
J: TRBJ2-3
V: TRBV12-3/TRBV12-4

CDR3: CSAPDEQFF
DNA: TGCAGTGCTCCCGATGAGCAGTTCTTC
length: 9
size: many
D: NA
J: TRBJ2-1
V: TRBV20-1

CDR3: CASSLAGQPNKF
DNA: TGTGCCAGCAGCTTGGCGGGACAACCCAACAAATTT
length: 12
size: many
D: NA
J: TRBJ1-1
V: TRBV5-6

CDR3: CSVVDRDETQYF
DNA: TGCAGCGTTGTGGACAGGGACGAGACCCAGTACTTC
length: 12
size: many
D: TRBD1
J: TRBJ2-5
V: TRBV29-1

CDR3: CASTETQETQYF
DNA: TGTGCCAGCACCGAGACCCAAGAGACCCAGTACTTC
length: 12
size: many
D: NA
J: TRBJ2-5
V: TRBV2

CDR3: CASTESPHTNSPLHF
DNA: TGTGCCAGCACCGAATCCCCCCACACAAATTCACCCCTCCACTTT
length: 15
size: few
D: NA
J: TRBJ1-6
V: TRBV27

CDR3: CSGGSPTDTQYF
DNA: TGCAGCGGGGGCTCTCCCACAGATACGCAGTATTTT
length: 12
size: many
D: NA
J: TRBJ2-3
V: TRBV20-1

CDR3: CASSLYEQYF
DNA: TGTGCCAGCAGCCTATACGAGCAGTACTTC
length: 10
size: many
D: NA
J: TRBJ2-7
V: TRBV2

CDR3: CASSRPGQGETQYF
DNA: TGTGCCAGCAGCCGCCCGGGGCAGGGGGAGACCCAGTACTTC
length: 14
size: few
D: NA
J: TRBJ2-5
V: TRBV6-2/TRBV6-3

CDR3: CASSQGRGAGEQYF
DNA: TGTGCCAGCAGCCAAGGGCGGGGGGCGGGCGAGCAGTACTTC
length: 14
size: many
D: TRBD2
J: TRBJ2-7
V: TRBV3-1

CDR3: CASSFLLAGGTDTQYF
DNA: TGTGCCAGCAGCTTTTTACTAGCGGGGGGCACAGATACGCAGTATTTT
length: 16
size: few
D: TRBD2
J: TRBJ2-3
V: TRBV7-9